This TCR beta chain comes out of a study of T cell responses to AZD1222 COVID-19 vaccine. Study-level information: Analyses pooled second doses at about 4 or about 12 weeks.

On this clone itself: Its target is not known.

This CDR3 comprises 17 residues. V lost 1 base, J lost 9 bases, and 25 bases lay in between. The V gene's germline CDR1 is SGHRS and CDR2 YFSETQ. Assay used: immunoSEQ multiplex PCR; TCRdb lists only in-frame clones, some missing. Here the sample spans about 130,000 clones, roughly 84% being singletons. Study-wide results and limits: Spike-wide coverage was observed for vaccine-associated CD4 TCRs, with dominant responses at 160-218 and 743-854. Possibly, clonal diversity was underestimated; donors were largely white British and included more females.

The receptor's source is an adult in good health. The J gene is TRBJ1-2, the V gene TRBV5-1; D may be TRBD1 (5 bases). The sample consisted of peripheral blood, taken on day 0 of AZD1222 vaccination. The CDR3 DNA reads as TGCGCCAGCAGCTTGATCCCGCGTAGCAGGGACCCTGGAAGCTACACCTTC. It is translated as CASSLIPRSRDPGSYTF.